This record covers a single T cell receptor (beta chain). Its antigen is unknown. This entry belongs to a study of T cell responses to AZD1222 COVID-19 vaccine. The germline V gene has CDR1 SNHLY and CDR2 FYNNEI. This CDR3 region has 12 residues. V was shortened by 8 bases and J by 4 bases, with 11 bases between the two germline ends. Repertoires were generated with immunoSEQ multiplex PCR, while TCRdb's copy carries only in-frame clones and drops some. In the table there are under 130,000 clones, about 90% of which are singletons. The study, taken as a whole, reports: Researchers took repertoire samples only after the peak T cell response had come. Spike-specific TCR repertoires showed rising breadth and depth after two AZD1222 doses.

Sequences were derived from peripheral blood, sampled on day 0 of AZD1222 vaccination. The TCR sequence derives from an adult in good health. The rearrangement links TRBV2 to TRBJ2-5; TRBD1 is a possible D gene (6 bases). The CDR3: CASSTGIETQYF. As DNA, the CDR3 is TGTGCCAGCTCAACAGGGATAGAGACCCAGTACTTC.